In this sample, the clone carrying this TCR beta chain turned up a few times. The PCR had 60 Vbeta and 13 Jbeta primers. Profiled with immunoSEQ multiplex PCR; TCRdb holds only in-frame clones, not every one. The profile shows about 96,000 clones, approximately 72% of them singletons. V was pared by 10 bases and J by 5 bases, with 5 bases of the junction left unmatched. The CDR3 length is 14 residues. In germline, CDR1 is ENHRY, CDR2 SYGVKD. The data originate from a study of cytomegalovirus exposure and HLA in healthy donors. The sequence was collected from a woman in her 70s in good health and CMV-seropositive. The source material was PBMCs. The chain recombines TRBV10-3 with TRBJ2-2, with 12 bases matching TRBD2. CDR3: CATLAGGQTGELFF. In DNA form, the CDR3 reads TGTGCCACCCTAGCGGGGGGGCAGACCGGGGAGCTGTTTTTT.